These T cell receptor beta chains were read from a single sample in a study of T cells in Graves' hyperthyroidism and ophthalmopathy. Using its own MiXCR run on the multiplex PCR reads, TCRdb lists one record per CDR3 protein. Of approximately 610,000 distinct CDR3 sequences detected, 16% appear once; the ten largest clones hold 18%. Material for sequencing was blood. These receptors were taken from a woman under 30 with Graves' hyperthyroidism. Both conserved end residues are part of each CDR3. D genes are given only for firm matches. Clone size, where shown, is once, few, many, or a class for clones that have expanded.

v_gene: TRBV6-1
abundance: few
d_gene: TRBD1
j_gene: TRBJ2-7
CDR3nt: TGTGCCAGCAGTTTCAGAGACAGGGTGATCTACGAGCAGTACTTC
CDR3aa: CASSFRDRVIYEQYF

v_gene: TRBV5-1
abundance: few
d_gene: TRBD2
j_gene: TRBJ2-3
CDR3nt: TGCGCCAGCAGCTTGGTAGGCGGGAGGGCCGGCGATACGCAGTATTTT
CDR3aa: CASSLVGGRAGDTQYF

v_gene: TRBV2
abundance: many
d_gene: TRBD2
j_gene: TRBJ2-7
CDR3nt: TGTGCCAGTAGGAGAGGACTAGCGCTCGTCGAGCAGTACTTC
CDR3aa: CASRRGLALVEQYF

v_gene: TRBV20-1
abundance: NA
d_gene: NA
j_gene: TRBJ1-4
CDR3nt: TGCAGTGCTGGGGACGCGCGGCATGCAACTAATGAAAAACTGTTTTTT
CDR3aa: CSAGDARHATNEKLFF

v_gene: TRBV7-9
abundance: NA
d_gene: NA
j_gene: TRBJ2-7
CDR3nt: TGTGCCAGCAGCCCCCCCCCCGGCGGTATAAACTACGAGCAGTACTTC
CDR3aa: CASSPPPGGINYEQYF

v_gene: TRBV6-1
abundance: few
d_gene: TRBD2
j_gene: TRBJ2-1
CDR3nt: TGTGCCAGCAGACCGAAAACCACCGGGACTAGCTTGAATGAGCAGTTCTTC
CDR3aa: CASRPKTTGTSLNEQFF

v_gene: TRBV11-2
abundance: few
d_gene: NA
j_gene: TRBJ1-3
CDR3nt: TGTGCCAGCAGCTTAGGCGCGGGAGGCGCTGGAAACACCATATATTTT
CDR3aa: CASSLGAGGAGNTIYF

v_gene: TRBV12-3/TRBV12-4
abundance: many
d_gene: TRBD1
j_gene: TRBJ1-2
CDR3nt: TGTGCCAGCAGATCCCACAGGGGTGACTATGGCTACACCTTC
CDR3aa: CASRSHRGDYGYTF

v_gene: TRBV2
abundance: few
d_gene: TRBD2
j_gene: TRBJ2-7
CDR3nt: TGTGCCAGCAAGCCGGGACTAGCGGGAGGCGAGCAGTACTTC
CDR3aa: CASKPGLAGGEQYF

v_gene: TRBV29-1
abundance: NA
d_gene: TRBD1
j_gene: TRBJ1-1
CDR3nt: TGCAGCGGCTTGAGGGACAGGGGATCGGCTTTCTTT
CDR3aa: CSGLRDRGSAFF